This record looks at one TCR beta chain sequence and its context. In the same sample, other DNA sequences code for this CDR3. Germline CDR1 and CDR2: MDHEN and SYDVKM. This CDR3 comprises 15 residues. After removal of 3 bases from V and 5 bases from J, the junction contained 3 bases not matched to a gene. The PCR had 60 Vbeta and 13 Jbeta primers. Here immunoSEQ multiplex PCR was the method, and the copy in TCRdb shows in-frame clones only, minus some. This table has fewer than 200,000 clones, 76% appearing once. This sample was taken from a study of cytomegalovirus exposure and HLA in healthy donors. Those who donated were healthy bone marrow donors.

The TCR originated in a female donor in good health and CMV-seronegative. The sequenced sample consisted of PBMCs. This rearrangement joins TRBV28 to TRBJ2-7, with 14 bases matching TRBD2. The CDR3 sequence is CASSFRTSGGHEQYF. DNA for the CDR3: TGTGCCAGCAGTTTCCGGACTAGCGGGGGGCACGAGCAGTACTTC.